The rows below give T cell receptor beta chains drawn from one sample of a study of shared clonotypes between healthy human individuals. Using immunoSEQ multiplex PCR, the repertoire was profiled, and TCRdb retains in-frame clones only, with some absent. The repertoire holds roughly 300,000 clones, with roughly 84% as singletons. What was sequenced was memory CD8+ T cells sorted from blood. These receptors were obtained from a man younger than 35 in good health. CDR3s include the opening cysteine and the closing phenylalanine or tryptophan. The D gene is left open where the match is weak. Clone size is given for some rows only: seen once, a few or many times, or a class if the clone is expanded.

j_call,clone_size,d_call,v_call,cdr3_aa,cdr3_nt
TRBJ1-6,-,-,TRBV10-3,CAISGTYSPLHF,TGTGCCATCAGTGGAACGTATTCACCCCTCCACTTT
TRBJ1-4,-,-,TRBV18,CASSPGELNNEKLFF,TGTGCCAGCTCACCGGGAGAGCTAAATAATGAAAAACTGTTTTTT
TRBJ2-1,few,-,TRBV19,CASSSSWGYEQFF,TGTGCCAGTAGTTCCTCTTGGGGGTATGAGCAGTTCTTC
TRBJ1-1,-,-,TRBV2,CASPTVNTEAFF,TGTGCCAGCCCGACAGTGAACACTGAAGCTTTCTTT
TRBJ2-7,-,-,TRBV4-3,CASSQDRSINEQYF,TGCGCCAGCAGCCAAGATAGGAGTATCAACGAGCAGTACTTC
TRBJ2-7,-,-,TRBV5-1,CASSLDNPGLYEQYF,TGCGCCAGCAGTTTAGACAATCCCGGCTTGTACGAGCAGTACTTC
TRBJ2-1,-,-,TRBV4-1,CASSQRGAYNEQFF,TGCGCCAGCAGCCAACGCGGGGCCTACAATGAGCAGTTCTTC
TRBJ1-1,once,TRBD1,TRBV7-9,CASSLEDRGEAFF,TGTGCCAGCAGCTTAGAGGACAGGGGTGAAGCTTTCTTT
TRBJ2-5,-,TRBD1,TRBV27,CASSPRDSHSGTQYF,TGTGCCAGCAGTCCTCGGGACAGTCACTCGGGGACCCAGTACTTC
TRBJ2-7,-,-,TRBV5-1,CASSLVGSSYEQYF,TGCGCCAGCAGCTTGGTTGGGAGCTCCTACGAGCAGTACTTC
TRBJ2-5,-,-,TRBV7-2,CASKHGEEETQYF,TGTGCCAGCAAACACGGTGAGGAGGAGACCCAGTACTTC
TRBJ2-7,-,-,TRBV19,CASSIGRGYEQYF,TGTGCCAGTAGTATCGGCAGGGGCTACGAGCAGTACTTC
TRBJ2-3,-,-,TRBV5-1,CASSLPGGTDTQYF,TGCGCCAGCAGCTTGCCCGGGGGCACAGATACGCAGTATTTT
TRBJ2-1,-,-,TRBV19,CASSIYSADEQFF,TGTGCCAGTAGTATTTATAGTGCTGATGAGCAGTTCTTC
TRBJ2-3,few,-,TRBV27,CASSFISSTDTQYF,TGTGCCAGCAGCTTTATCTCTAGCACAGATACGCAGTATTTT
TRBJ1-5,-,-,TRBV27,CASSTTVTGTNQPQHF,TGTGCCAGCAGTACAACCGTCACAGGGACCAATCAGCCCCAGCATTTT
TRBJ2-3,-,-,TRBV7-9,CASSLAGAGPDTQYF,TGTGCCAGCAGCTTAGCAGGCGCTGGCCCAGATACGCAGTATTTT
TRBJ2-7,once,TRBD2,TRBV5-1,CASSFVVAGRPSYEQYF,TGCGCCAGCAGCTTCGTTGTAGCGGGGAGGCCCTCCTACGAGCAGTACTTC
TRBJ2-5,once,-,TRBV30,CAWSVLETDRQETQYF,TGTGCCTGGAGTGTACTCGAGACAGACAGACAAGAGACCCAGTACTTC
TRBJ1-4,once,-,TRBV10-3,CAISIATNEKLFF,TGTGCCATCAGTATCGCAACTAATGAAAAACTGTTTTTT
TRBJ2-1,-,TRBD2,TRBV5-1,CASSPRTSGRAVLEQFF,TGCGCCAGCAGCCCTAGGACTAGCGGGAGGGCCGTTCTTGAGCAGTTCTTC
TRBJ2-3,-,-,TRBV5-4,CASSGYSTSTDTQYF,TGTGCCAGCAGCGGTTACAGTACTAGCACAGATACGCAGTATTTT
TRBJ2-2,-,-,TRBV6-5,CASSYYLGPNTGELFF,TGTGCCAGCAGTTACTACTTGGGCCCGAACACCGGGGAGCTGTTTTTT
TRBJ1-2,once,-,TRBV27,CASSLTGTIDGYTF,TGTGCCAGCAGCTTAACCGGGACAATCGATGGCTACACCTTC
TRBJ2-7,-,-,TRBV7-9,CASSLLDYEQYF,TGTGCCAGCAGCTTGCTGGACTACGAGCAGTACTTC
TRBJ2-7,-,TRBD2,TRBV5-4,CASSASRDYAYEQYF,TGTGCCAGCAGCGCATCCCGGGACTACGCCTACGAGCAGTACTTC
TRBJ2-3,-,TRBD2,TRBV2,CASSRLAGPSTDTQYF,TGTGCCAGCAGCCGCTTAGCGGGACCCAGCACAGATACGCAGTATTTT
TRBJ2-1,-,TRBD2,TRBV4-1,CASSQEQGLADSYNEQFF,TGCGCCAGCAGCCAGGAGCAGGGACTAGCGGACTCCTACAATGAGCAGTTCTTC
TRBJ2-3,-,-,TRBV6-5,CASSYSQGKFNTQYF,TGTGCCAGCAGTTACTCGCAGGGGAAGTTCAATACGCAGTATTTT
TRBJ2-5,-,TRBD1,TRBV29-1,CSVEDWDRGGEETQYF,TGCAGCGTTGAAGATTGGGACAGGGGAGGTGAAGAGACCCAGTACTTC
TRBJ2-3,-,TRBD2,TRBV5-6,CASSASGNTDTQYF,TGTGCCAGCAGTGCTAGCGGGAACACAGATACGCAGTATTTT
TRBJ2-7,-,-,TRBV7-9,CASSDRLSSSYEQYF,TGTGCCAGCAGCGACAGGTTAAGCAGCTCCTACGAGCAGTACTTC
TRBJ2-2,few,-,TRBV7-2,CASSPGTENTGELFF,TGTGCCAGCAGCCCGGGGACGGAGAACACCGGGGAGCTGTTTTTT
TRBJ2-1,-,-,TRBV6-5,CASSYSGNEQFF,TGTGCCAGCAGTTACTCGGGGAATGAGCAGTTCTTC
TRBJ2-4,-,TRBD2,TRBV4-3,CASAPGLAGVGAKNIQYF,TGCGCCAGCGCACCGGGACTAGCGGGAGTAGGGGCCAAAAACATTCAGTACTTC
TRBJ1-1,few,-,TRBV20-1,CSTSWTEAFF,TGCAGTACAAGTTGGACTGAAGCTTTCTTT
TRBJ2-5,-,-,TRBV29-1,CSVPGPRAQYF,TGCAGCGTTCCCGGGCCGAGGGCCCAGTACTTC
TRBJ2-1,-,TRBD1,TRBV19,CASSYKTGGYNEQFF,TGTGCCAGTAGTTACAAGACAGGGGGCTACAATGAGCAGTTCTTC
TRBJ2-5,-,-,TRBV5-1,CASSTSWGQETQYF,TGCGCCAGCAGCACGTCGTGGGGACAAGAGACCCAGTACTTC
TRBJ2-3,-,TRBD2,TRBV28,CASSLYPILSSGGTDTQYF,TGTGCCAGCAGTTTATACCCCATTTTGTCGAGCGGGGGCACAGATACGCAGTATTTT
TRBJ2-3,once,-,TRBV7-9,CASSLRGLPGPTQYF,TGTGCCAGCAGCTTACGGGGACTCCCAGGTCCCACGCAGTATTTT
TRBJ2-1,-,-,TRBV5-1,CASSSRVSTYNEQFF,TGCGCCAGCAGCTCGAGAGTGTCAACCTACAATGAGCAGTTCTTC
TRBJ2-3,-,-,TRBV27,CASSLVTTDTQYF,TGTGCCAGCAGTTTAGTTACCACAGATACGCAGTATTTT
TRBJ2-7,-,TRBD1,TRBV27,CASSLEADRASYEQYF,TGTGCCAGCAGTTTAGAGGCGGACAGGGCATCCTACGAGCAGTACTTC
TRBJ1-6,once,-,TRBV6-1,CASSEGGGDSPLHF,TGTGCCAGCAGTGAAGGAGGTGGGGATTCACCCCTCCACTTT
TRBJ2-7,-,-,TRBV7-9,CASSHPVGTTYEQYF,TGTGCCAGCAGCCACCCGGTCGGAACAACCTACGAGCAGTACTTC
TRBJ1-1,-,-,TRBV6-6,CASSSRGNLTEAFF,TGTGCCAGCAGTTCCCGAGGGAATTTGACTGAAGCTTTCTTT
TRBJ2-3,-,-,TRBV5-1,CASSHATSTDTQYF,TGCGCCAGCAGCCACGCAACTAGCACAGATACGCAGTATTTT
TRBJ2-5,-,TRBD2,TRBV6-5,CASNLLAGGQETQYF,TGTGCCAGCAATCTACTAGCGGGTGGCCAAGAGACCCAGTACTTC
TRBJ2-1,-,-,TRBV11-3,CASSSDNEQFF,TGTGCCAGCAGCTCCGACAATGAGCAGTTCTTC
TRBJ2-2,-,-,TRBV7-9,CASSQGIDTGELFF,TGTGCCAGCAGCCAGGGGATTGACACCGGGGAGCTGTTTTTT
TRBJ1-1,-,-,TRBV10-2,CASGRGEGNTEAFF,TGCGCCAGCGGCCGGGGGGAAGGGAACACTGAAGCTTTCTTT
TRBJ1-1,once,-,TRBV5-6,CASSSGTQILNTEAFF,TGTGCCAGCAGCTCCGGGACACAGATTCTGAACACTGAAGCTTTCTTT
TRBJ1-5,-,-,TRBV28,CASSSTRGDYSNQPQHF,TGTGCCAGCAGTTCCACCCGCGGAGATTATAGCAATCAGCCCCAGCATTTT